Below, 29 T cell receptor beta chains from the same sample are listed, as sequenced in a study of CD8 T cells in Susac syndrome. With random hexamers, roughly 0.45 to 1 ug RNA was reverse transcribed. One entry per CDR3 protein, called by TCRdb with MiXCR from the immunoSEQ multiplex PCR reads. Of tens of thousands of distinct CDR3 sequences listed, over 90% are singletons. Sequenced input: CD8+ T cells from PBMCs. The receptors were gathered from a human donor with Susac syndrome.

The CDR3 sequence: CASSYPDQETQYF. CDR3 nucleotides: TGTGCCAGCAGTTACCCGGACCAAGAGACCCAGTACTTC. The gene calls are TRBV6-5 and TRBJ2-5; D remains unclear. Trimming took off 2 bases at V and 0 bases at J, with 4 bases between the two ends. Germline V lookup: CDR1 MNHEY, CDR2 SVGAGI. The CDR3 is 13 amino acids.

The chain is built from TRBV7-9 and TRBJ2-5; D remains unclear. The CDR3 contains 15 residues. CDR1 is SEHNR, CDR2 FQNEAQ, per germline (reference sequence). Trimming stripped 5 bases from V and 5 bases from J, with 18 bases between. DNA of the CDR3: TGTGCCAGCAGCCCCCCTACCGCCTTACCGGAGACCCAGTACTTC. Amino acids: CASSPPTALPETQYF. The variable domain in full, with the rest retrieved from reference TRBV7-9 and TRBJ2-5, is DTGVSQNPRHKITKRGQNVTFRCDPISEHNRLYWYRQTLGQGPEFLTYFQNEAQLEKSRLLSDRFSAERPKGSFSTLEIQRTEQGDSAMYLCASSPPTALPETQYFGPGTRLLVL.

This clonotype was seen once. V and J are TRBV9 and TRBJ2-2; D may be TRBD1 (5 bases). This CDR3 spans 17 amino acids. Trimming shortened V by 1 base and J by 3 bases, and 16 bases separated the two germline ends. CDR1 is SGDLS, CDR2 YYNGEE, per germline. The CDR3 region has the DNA TGTGCCAGCAGCGTAAACCCTAAAAGGGGTGACACCGGGGAGCTGTTTTTT. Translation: CASSVNPKRGDTGELFF.

The CDR3 is CSASPGQGDDYGYTF. The CDR3 DNA is TGCAGTGCTAGTCCCGGACAGGGAGACGACTATGGCTACACCTTC. The V and J genes are TRBV20-1 and TRBJ1-2; 8 bases are shared with TRBD1. Per the germline V gene, CDR1 is DFQATT and CDR2 is SNEGSKA (reference sequence). The ends lost 3 bases at V and 3 bases at J; junction bases unmatched: 9. The CDR3 covers 15 residues.

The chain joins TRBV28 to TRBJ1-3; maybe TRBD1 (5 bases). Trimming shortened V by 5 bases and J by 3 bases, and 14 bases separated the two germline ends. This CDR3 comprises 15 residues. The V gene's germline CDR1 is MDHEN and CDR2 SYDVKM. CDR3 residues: CASSGTTEFGNTIYF. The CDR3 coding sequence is TGTGCCAGCAGTGGGACGACTGAGTTTGGAAACACCATATATTTT.

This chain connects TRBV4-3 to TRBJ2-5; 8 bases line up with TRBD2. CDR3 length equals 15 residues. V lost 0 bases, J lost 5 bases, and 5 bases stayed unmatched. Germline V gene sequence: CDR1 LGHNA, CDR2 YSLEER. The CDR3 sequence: CASSQEAGAGETQYF. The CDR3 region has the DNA TGCGCCAGCAGCCAAGAAGCGGGGGCAGGGGAGACCCAGTACTTC.

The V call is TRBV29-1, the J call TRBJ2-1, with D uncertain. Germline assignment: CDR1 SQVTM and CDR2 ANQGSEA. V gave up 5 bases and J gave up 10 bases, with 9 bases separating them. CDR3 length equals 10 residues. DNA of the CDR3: TGCAGCGTTCTGGTTGGAGAGCAGTTCTTC. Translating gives CSVLVGEQFF.

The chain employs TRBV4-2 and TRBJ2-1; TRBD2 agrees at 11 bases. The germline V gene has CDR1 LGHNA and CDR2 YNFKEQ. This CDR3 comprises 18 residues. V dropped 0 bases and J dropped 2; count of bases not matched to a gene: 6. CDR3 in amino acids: CASSQESPLAGAYNEQFF. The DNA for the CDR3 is TGTGCCAGCAGCCAAGAATCTCCACTAGCGGGGGCCTACAATGAGCAGTTCTTC.

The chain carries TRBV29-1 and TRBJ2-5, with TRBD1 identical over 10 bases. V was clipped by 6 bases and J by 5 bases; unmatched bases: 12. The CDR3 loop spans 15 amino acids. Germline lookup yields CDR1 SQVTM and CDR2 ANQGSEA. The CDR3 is CSVMTGGAEWETQYF. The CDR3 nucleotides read TGCAGCGTGATGACAGGGGGCGCCGAGTGGGAGACCCAGTACTTC.

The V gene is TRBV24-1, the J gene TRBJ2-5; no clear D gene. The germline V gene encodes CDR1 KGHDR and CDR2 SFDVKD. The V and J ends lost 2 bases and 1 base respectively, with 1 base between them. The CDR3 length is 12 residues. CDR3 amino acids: CATSDSQETQYF. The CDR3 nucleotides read TGTGCCACCAGTGATTCCCAAGAGACCCAGTACTTC.

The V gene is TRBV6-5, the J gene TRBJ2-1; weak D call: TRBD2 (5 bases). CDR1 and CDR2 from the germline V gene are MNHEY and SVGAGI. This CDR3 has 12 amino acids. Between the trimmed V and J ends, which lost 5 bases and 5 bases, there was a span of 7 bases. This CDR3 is CASSPGNNEQFF. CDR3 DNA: TGTGCCAGCAGTCCCGGGAACAATGAGCAGTTCTTC.

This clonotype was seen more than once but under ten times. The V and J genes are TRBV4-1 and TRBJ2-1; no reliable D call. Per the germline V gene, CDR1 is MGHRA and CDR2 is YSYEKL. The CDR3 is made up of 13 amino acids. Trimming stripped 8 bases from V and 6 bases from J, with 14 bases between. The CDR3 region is CASGASGSNEQFF. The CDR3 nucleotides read TGCGCCAGCGGAGCTAGTGGGTCCAATGAGCAGTTCTTC.

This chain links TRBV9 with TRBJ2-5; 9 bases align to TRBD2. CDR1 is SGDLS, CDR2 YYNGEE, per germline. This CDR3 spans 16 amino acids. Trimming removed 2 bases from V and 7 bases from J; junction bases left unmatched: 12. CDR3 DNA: TGTGCCAGCAGCGTGGAGGGAGCGGGAGGCCAGGGGACCCAGTACTTC. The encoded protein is CASSVEGAGGQGTQYF.

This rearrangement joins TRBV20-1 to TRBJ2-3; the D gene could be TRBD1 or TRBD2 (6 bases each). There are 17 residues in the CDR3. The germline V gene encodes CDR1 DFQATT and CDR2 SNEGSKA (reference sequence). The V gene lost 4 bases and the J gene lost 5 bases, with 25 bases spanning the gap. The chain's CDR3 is CSANWGLALGWEDTQYF. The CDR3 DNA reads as TGCAGTGCTAATTGGGGGCTAGCGCTTGGATGGGAAGATACGCAGTATTTT.

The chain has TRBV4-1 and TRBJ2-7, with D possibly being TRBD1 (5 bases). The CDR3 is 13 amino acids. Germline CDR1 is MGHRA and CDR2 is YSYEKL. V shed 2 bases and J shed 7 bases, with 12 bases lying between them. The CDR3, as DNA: TGCGCCAGCAGCCAACTTCCTAGGGGAGAGCAGTACTTC. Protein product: CASSQLPRGEQYF.

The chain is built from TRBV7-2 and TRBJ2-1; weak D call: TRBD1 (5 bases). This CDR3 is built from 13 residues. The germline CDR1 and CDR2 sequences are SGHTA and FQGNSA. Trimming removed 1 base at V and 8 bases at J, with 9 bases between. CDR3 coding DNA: TGTGCCAGCAGCTTAGGCAGGGCGTATGAGCAGTTCTTC. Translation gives CASSLGRAYEQFF.

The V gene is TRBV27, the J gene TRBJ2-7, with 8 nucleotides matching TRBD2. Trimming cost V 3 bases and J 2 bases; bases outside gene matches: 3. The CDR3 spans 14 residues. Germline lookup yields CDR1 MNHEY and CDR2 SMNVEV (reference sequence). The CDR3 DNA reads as TGTGCCAGCAGTTTTGACGGGAGGGCCTACGAGCAGTACTTC. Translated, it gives CASSFDGRAYEQYF.

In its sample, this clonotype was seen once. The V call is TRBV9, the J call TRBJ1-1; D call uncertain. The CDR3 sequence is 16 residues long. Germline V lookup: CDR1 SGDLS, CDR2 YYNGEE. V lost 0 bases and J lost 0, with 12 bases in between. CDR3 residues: CASSVDVVPVNTEAFF. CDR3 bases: TGTGCCAGCAGCGTAGATGTAGTTCCGGTGAACACTGAAGCTTTCTTT.

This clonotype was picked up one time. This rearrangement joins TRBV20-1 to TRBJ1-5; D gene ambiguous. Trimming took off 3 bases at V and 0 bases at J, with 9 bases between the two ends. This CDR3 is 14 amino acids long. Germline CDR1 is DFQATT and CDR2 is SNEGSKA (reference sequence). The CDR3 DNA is TGCAGTGCTAGTTCGGAGAATAGCAATCAGCCCCAGCATTTT. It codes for CSASSENSNQPQHF.

The CDR3 sequence is CASSLSRGLNTEAFF. Here the CDR3 DNA reads TGTGCCAGCAGCCTAAGCAGGGGCCTGAACACTGAAGCTTTCTTT. V usage is TRBV13 and J usage is TRBJ1-1, with D possibly matching TRBD1 (6 bases). Germline-derived CDR1 and CDR2 are PRHDT and FYEKMQ (reference sequence). The CDR3 loop spans 15 amino acids. V lost 5 bases to trimming and J lost 0 bases, with 13 bases between them.

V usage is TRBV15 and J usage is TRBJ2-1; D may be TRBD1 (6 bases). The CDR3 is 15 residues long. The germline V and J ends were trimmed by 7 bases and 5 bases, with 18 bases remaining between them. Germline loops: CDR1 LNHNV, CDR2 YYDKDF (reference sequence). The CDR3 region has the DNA TGTGCCACCATTTCAAACCGGGACACCAACAATGAGCAGTTCTTC. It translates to CATISNRDTNNEQFF.

The CDR3 region has the DNA TGTGCCAGCAGCGTAGCCCCCGGGGCCCACAATGAGCAGTTCTTC. This codes for CASSVAPGAHNEQFF. The chain links TRBV9 to TRBJ2-1; TRBD1 or TRBD2 may be the D gene (5 bases each). Looked up from germline, CDR1 is SGDLS and CDR2 is YYNGEE. V lost 0 bases, J lost 5 bases, and 12 bases lay in between. CDR3 length: 15 amino acids.

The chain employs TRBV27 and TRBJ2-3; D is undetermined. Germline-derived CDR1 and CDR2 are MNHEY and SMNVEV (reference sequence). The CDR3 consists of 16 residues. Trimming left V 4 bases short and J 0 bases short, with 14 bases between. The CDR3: CASSSERPTSTDTQYF. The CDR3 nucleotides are TGTGCCAGCAGTTCGGAGCGCCCCACTAGCACAGATACGCAGTATTTT.

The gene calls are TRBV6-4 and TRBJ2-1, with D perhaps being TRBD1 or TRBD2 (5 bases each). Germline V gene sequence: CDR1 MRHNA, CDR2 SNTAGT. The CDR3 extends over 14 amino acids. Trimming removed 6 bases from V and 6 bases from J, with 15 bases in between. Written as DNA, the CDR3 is TGTGCCAGCAGCCACGGGACCCAAGGCAATGAGCAGTTCTTC. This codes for CASSHGTQGNEQFF.

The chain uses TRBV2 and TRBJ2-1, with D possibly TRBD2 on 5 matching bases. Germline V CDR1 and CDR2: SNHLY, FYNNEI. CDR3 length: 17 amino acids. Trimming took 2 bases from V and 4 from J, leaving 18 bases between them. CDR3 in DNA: TGTGCCAGCAGTGAATCCGCCGCGGGCTTGGAGTACAATGAGCAGTTCTTC. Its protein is CASSESAAGLEYNEQFF.

CDR3 sequence reads: CASSYQTGTEAFF. The CDR3 coding sequence is TGTGCCAGCAGTTATCAGACCGGCACTGAAGCTTTCTTT. The chain couples TRBV27 to TRBJ1-1; D is unclear. CDR1 and CDR2 (germline): MNHEY, SMNVEV (reference sequence). Trimming left V 4 bases short and J 4 bases short, with 10 bases between. The CDR3 has 13 amino acids.

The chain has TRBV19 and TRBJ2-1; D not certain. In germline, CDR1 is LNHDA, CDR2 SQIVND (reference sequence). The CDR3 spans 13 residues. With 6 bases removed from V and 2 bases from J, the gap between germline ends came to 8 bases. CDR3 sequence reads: CASSNLAYNEQFF. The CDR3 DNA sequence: TGTGCCAGTAGCAATCTGGCCTACAATGAGCAGTTCTTC.

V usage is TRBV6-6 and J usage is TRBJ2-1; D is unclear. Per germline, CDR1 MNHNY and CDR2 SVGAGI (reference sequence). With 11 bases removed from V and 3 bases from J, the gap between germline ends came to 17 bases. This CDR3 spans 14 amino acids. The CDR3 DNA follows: TGTGCCGTCGCGGAGAGCCTCCTCTACAATGAGCAGTTCTTC. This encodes CAVAESLLYNEQFF.

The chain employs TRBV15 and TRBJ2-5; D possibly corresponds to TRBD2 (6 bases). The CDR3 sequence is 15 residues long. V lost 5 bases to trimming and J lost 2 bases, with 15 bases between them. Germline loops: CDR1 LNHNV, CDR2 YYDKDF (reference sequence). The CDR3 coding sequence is TGTGCCACCAGCGATGGTCGGGAGCAGCAAGAGACCCAGTACTTC. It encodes CATSDGREQQETQYF.